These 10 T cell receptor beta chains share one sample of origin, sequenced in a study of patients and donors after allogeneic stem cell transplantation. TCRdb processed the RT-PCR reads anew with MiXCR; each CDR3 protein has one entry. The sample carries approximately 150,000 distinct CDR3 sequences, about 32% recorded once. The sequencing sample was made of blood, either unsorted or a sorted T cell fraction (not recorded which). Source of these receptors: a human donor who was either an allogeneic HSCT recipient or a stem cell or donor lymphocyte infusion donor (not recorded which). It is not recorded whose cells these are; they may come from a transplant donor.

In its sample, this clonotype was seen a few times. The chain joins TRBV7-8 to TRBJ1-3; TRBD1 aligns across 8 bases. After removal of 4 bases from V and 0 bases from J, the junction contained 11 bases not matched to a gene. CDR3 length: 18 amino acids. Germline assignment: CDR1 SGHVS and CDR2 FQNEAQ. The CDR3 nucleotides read TGTGCCAGCAGCTCACGACCGGGACAGGCGAGCTCTGGAAACACCATATATTTT. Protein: CASSSRPGQASSGNTIYF.

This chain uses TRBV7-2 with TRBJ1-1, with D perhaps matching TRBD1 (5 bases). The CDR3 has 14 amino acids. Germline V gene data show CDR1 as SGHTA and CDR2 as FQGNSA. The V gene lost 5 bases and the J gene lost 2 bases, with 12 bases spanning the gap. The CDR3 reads CASSARDGNTEAFF. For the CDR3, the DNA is TGTGCCAGCAGCGCACGGGACGGTAACACTGAAGCTTTCTTT.

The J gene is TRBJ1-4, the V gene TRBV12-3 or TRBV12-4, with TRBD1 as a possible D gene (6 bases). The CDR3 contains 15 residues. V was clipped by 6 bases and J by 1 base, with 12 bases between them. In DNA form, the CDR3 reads TGTGCCAGCAGCCCTAGGGGGGGAACTAATGAAAAACTGTTTTTT. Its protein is CASSPRGGTNEKLFF.

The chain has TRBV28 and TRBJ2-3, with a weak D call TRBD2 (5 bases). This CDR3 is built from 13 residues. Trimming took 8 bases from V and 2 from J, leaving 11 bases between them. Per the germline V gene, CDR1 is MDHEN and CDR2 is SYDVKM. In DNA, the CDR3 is TGTGCCAGCTGGACTCGTACCACAGATACGCAGTATTTT. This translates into CASWTRTTDTQYF.

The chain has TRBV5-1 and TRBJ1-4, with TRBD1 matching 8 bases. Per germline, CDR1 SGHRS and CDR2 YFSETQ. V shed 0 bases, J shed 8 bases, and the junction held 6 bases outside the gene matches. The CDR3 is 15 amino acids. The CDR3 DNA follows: TGCGCCAGCAGCTTGGGAGGGACAGGTGGAGAAAAACTGTTTTTT. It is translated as CASSLGGTGGEKLFF.

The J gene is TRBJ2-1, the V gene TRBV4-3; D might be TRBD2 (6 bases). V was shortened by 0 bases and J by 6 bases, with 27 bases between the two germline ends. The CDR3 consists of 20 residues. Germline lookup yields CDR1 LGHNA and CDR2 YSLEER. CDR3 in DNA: TGCGCCAGCAGCCAAGAGATTCCTCTTCTAGGGAGGTGGGGCGGCAATGAGCAGTTCTTC. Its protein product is CASSQEIPLLGRWGGNEQFF.

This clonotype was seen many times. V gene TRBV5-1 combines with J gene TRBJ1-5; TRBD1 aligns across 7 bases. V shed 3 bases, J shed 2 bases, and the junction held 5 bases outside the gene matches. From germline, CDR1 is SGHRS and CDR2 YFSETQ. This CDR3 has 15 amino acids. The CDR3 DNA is TGCGCCAGCAGCTGGGGGGGACAGCGCAATCAGCCCCAGCATTTT. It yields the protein CASSWGGQRNQPQHF. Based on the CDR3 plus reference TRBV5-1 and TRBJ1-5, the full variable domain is KAGVTQTPRYLIKTRGQQVTLSCSPISGHRSVSWYQQTPGQGLQFLFEYFSETQRNKGNFPGRFSGRQFSNSRSEMNVSTLELGDSALYLCASSWGGQRNQPQHFGDGTRLSIL.

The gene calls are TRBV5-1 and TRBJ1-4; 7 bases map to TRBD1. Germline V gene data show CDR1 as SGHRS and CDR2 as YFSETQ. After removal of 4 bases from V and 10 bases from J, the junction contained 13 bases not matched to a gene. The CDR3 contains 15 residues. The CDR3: CASSPRGQLYGKLFF. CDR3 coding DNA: TGCGCCAGCAGCCCGAGGGGACAGCTCTATGGAAAACTGTTTTTT.

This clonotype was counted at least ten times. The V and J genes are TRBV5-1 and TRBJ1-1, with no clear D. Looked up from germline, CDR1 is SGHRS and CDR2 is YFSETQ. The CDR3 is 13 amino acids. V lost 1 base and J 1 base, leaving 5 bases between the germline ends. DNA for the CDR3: TGCGCCAGCAGCTTGTCTCGGAACACTGAAGCTTTCTTT. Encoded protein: CASSLSRNTEAFF.

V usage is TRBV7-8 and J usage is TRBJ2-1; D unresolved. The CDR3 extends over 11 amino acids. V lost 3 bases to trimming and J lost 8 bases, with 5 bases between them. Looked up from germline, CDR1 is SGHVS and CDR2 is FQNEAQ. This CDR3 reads CASSFQYEQFF. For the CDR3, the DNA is TGTGCCAGCAGCTTTCAATATGAGCAGTTCTTC.